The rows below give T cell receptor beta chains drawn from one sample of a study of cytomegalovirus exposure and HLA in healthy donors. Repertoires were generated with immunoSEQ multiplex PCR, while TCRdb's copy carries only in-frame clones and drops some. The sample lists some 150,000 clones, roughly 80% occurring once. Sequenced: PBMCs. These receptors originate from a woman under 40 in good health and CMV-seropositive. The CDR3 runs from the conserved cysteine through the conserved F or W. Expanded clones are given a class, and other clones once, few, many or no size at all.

CDR3aa: CALTVPRWKYQETQYF
abundance: NA
v_gene: TRBV30
j_gene: TRBJ2-5

CDR3aa: CASSLGGFTEAFF
abundance: NA
v_gene: TRBV11-1
j_gene: TRBJ1-1

CDR3aa: CASSFGTGTGNYEQYF
abundance: NA
v_gene: TRBV5-1
j_gene: NA

CDR3aa: CASSLSPGDTEAFF
abundance: NA
v_gene: TRBV7-8
j_gene: TRBJ1-1

CDR3aa: CASSLRGAGANVLTF
abundance: NA
v_gene: TRBV5-4
j_gene: TRBJ2-6

CDR3aa: CASSEERTAQPQHF
abundance: NA
v_gene: TRBV6-1
j_gene: TRBJ1-5

CDR3aa: CASSPPPRFSYNEQFF
abundance: few
v_gene: TRBV7-9
j_gene: TRBJ2-1

CDR3aa: CASSLWDRNTGNTIYF
abundance: NA
v_gene: TRBV28
j_gene: TRBJ1-3

CDR3aa: CASSGGYIQYF
abundance: once
v_gene: TRBV7-2
j_gene: TRBJ2-4

CDR3aa: CASSAVLTKRGGRNTQYF
abundance: NA
v_gene: TRBV6-1
j_gene: TRBJ2-3

CDR3aa: CSVVEGEWSNQPQHF
abundance: NA
v_gene: TRBV29-1
j_gene: TRBJ1-5

CDR3aa: CASSLERLAGRENEQFF
abundance: few
v_gene: TRBV5-1
j_gene: TRBJ2-1

CDR3aa: CASSPGTGDDTF
abundance: NA
v_gene: TRBV7-2
j_gene: TRBJ1-2

CDR3aa: CSVVGSNYGYTF
abundance: few
v_gene: TRBV29-1
j_gene: TRBJ1-2

CDR3aa: CASSPPSEQIYEQYF
abundance: NA
v_gene: TRBV18
j_gene: TRBJ2-7

CDR3aa: CASSHALTGNTEAFF
abundance: NA
v_gene: TRBV5-1
j_gene: TRBJ1-1

CDR3aa: CASSSLSMNTEAFF
abundance: NA
v_gene: TRBV7-2
j_gene: TRBJ1-1

CDR3aa: CASRDQRGAYEQYF
abundance: NA
v_gene: TRBV6-6
j_gene: TRBJ2-7

CDR3aa: CASSIRGDYGYTF
abundance: NA
v_gene: TRBV13
j_gene: TRBJ1-2

CDR3aa: CASSSTGGVRETQYF
abundance: NA
v_gene: TRBV11-1
j_gene: TRBJ2-5

CDR3aa: CASSDRQGDGNTIYF
abundance: NA
v_gene: TRBV7-9
j_gene: TRBJ1-3

CDR3aa: CASSQSRDRVEAFF
abundance: NA
v_gene: TRBV18
j_gene: TRBJ1-1

CDR3aa: CASTPTGGNGNTIYF
abundance: NA
v_gene: TRBV9
j_gene: TRBJ1-3

CDR3aa: CAWTHRGPQETQYF
abundance: NA
v_gene: TRBV30
j_gene: TRBJ2-5

CDR3aa: CASSLQSNTEAFF
abundance: NA
v_gene: TRBV7-9
j_gene: TRBJ1-1

CDR3aa: CASSTRQGRAEQYF
abundance: NA
v_gene: TRBV5-5
j_gene: TRBJ2-7

CDR3aa: CASSKSGQGAHTQYF
abundance: NA
v_gene: TRBV9
j_gene: TRBJ2-3

CDR3aa: CASSLGDRGNVLTF
abundance: once
v_gene: TRBV5-1
j_gene: TRBJ2-6

CDR3aa: CASSLTGSSYEQYF
abundance: NA
v_gene: TRBV7-9
j_gene: TRBJ2-7

CDR3aa: CASSDGGNSNQPQHF
abundance: NA
v_gene: TRBV2
j_gene: TRBJ1-5

CDR3aa: CASSYAGTRHEQYF
abundance: NA
v_gene: TRBV6-5
j_gene: TRBJ2-7

CDR3aa: CASSRVVGELFF
abundance: NA
v_gene: TRBV6-6
j_gene: TRBJ2-2

CDR3aa: CASSPQGIYYGYTF
abundance: NA
v_gene: TRBV7-2
j_gene: TRBJ1-2

CDR3aa: CASSLWTGLNTEAFF
abundance: once
v_gene: TRBV7-9
j_gene: TRBJ1-1

CDR3aa: CASSFAGEGMNTEAFF
abundance: NA
v_gene: TRBV5-6
j_gene: TRBJ1-1

CDR3aa: CASSLEQDYGYTF
abundance: once
v_gene: TRBV7-2
j_gene: TRBJ1-2